This T cell receptor beta chain was observed in a study of T cell repertoires in ileal Crohn's disease. Lamina propria lymphocytes from surgical specimens were isolated on a density gradient before sorting. Germline V gene lookup returns CDR1 SGHVS and CDR2 FQNEAQ. V shed 2 bases and J 5 bases; nucleotides not matched to a gene: 5. This CDR3 has 14 residues. Clones were sequenced by immunoSEQ multiplex PCR, and TCRdb holds only the in-frame ones, with some missing. The sample yields approximately 430 clones, about 70% seen once. Sequenced input: CD8+ T cells sorted from the ileum. V gene TRBV7-8 combines with J gene TRBJ2-7, with 8 bases identical to TRBD1. This TCR was recovered from an adult with Crohn's disease. CDR3 DNA: TGTGCCAGCAGCTTAACCCAGGGGGCGGACGAGCAGTACTTC. Translated, it gives CASSLTQGADEQYF.